This T cell receptor beta chain was captured in a study of lung T cells in sarcoidosis with Löfgren's syndrome (TCRdb year 2017). With regard to the full study: Sarcoidosis was described as a granulomatous, mainly pulmonary disease marked by CD4+ T cell accumulation in bronchoalveolar lavage fluid. The repertoire analyses centered on Lofgren's syndrome patients. Paper-wide results and their limitations: Sharing of TRAV12-1 and TRBV2 CDR3 motifs among multiple Lofgren's syndrome patients was reported, suggesting public CD4+ TCR repertoires. Compared with control subjects, Lofgren's syndrome patients reportedly showed the greatest expansion in the V gene segments TRAV12-1 and TRBV2. The study only suggested recognition of a sarcoidosis-associated antigen, and the antigen remained putative and unidentified. When alphabeta pairing was analyzed, TRAV12-1 tended to pair preferentially with TRBV2, and the resulting paired TCRs displayed CDR3 homology.

V is cut by 3 bases and J by 3 bases, and the space between the germline ends is 14 bases. The germline V gene encodes CDR1 LGHNA and CDR2 YSLEER. Spanning cysteine to phenylalanine, the CDR3 consists of 15 amino acids. The kept DNA is CDR3 alone, 45 bases in frame from the first base. This clonotype appeared many times. Which antigen it targets is not known. The record has no base qualities; no much larger clone is one base away. The sequencer was an Illumina MiSeq. TCRdb took the public reads, trimmed them with fastp at Q25, ran MiXCR for clone calling and kept in-frame beta chains. CDR3 protein duplicates are merged, each entry listing the most common genes and DNA. Here the sample has about 21,000 distinct CDR3 sequences; roughly a fifth occur a single time. Jointly, the top ten make up roughly 4% of the sample.

The chain is made from TRBV4-3 and TRBJ1-2; the D gene identity is not certain. The clonotype was recovered from a human donor with sarcoidosis (Löfgren's syndrome or another form), or a control subject (not recorded which). The material sequenced was CD4+ T cells from PBMCs. The DNA sequence is TGCGCCAGCAGCCAGGTACGGAGTGGCGACTATGGCTACACCTTC. It translates as CASSQVRSGDYGYTF.